This TCR beta chain was identified in a study of graft-versus-host responses after intestinal transplantation. Looking at the study overall: Every transplant recipient was induced with anti-thymocyte globulin, then maintained on tacrolimus and steroids for about 3 years.

Regarding this clone: Its antigen is as yet unknown.

Profiling relied on immunoSEQ multiplex PCR, and the TCRdb table lists in-frame clones only, not all of them. The sample gives about 9,800 clones, approximately 80% of which show up once; around 22% is in the top ten. Lymphocytes from graft epithelium and lamina propria were isolated. General study results and limits: There was an association between peak levels of circulating GvH clones and early post-transplant HvG declines.

The specimen was ileum tissue, collected approximately 530 days after intestinal transplant. The sequence was collected from a human patient who received an intestinal transplant, so some T cells may come from the graft donor.

The CDR3 region has the DNA TGTGCCATCAGTGACTGGATTTTGGAGACCCAGTACTTC. Translation: CAISDWILETQYF. V is TRBV10-3 and J is TRBJ2-5; D unclear. The V end was cut by 3 bases, the J end by 5 bases, with 10 bases between. CDR1 is ENHRY, CDR2 SYGVKD, per germline. CDR3 length equals 13 residues.